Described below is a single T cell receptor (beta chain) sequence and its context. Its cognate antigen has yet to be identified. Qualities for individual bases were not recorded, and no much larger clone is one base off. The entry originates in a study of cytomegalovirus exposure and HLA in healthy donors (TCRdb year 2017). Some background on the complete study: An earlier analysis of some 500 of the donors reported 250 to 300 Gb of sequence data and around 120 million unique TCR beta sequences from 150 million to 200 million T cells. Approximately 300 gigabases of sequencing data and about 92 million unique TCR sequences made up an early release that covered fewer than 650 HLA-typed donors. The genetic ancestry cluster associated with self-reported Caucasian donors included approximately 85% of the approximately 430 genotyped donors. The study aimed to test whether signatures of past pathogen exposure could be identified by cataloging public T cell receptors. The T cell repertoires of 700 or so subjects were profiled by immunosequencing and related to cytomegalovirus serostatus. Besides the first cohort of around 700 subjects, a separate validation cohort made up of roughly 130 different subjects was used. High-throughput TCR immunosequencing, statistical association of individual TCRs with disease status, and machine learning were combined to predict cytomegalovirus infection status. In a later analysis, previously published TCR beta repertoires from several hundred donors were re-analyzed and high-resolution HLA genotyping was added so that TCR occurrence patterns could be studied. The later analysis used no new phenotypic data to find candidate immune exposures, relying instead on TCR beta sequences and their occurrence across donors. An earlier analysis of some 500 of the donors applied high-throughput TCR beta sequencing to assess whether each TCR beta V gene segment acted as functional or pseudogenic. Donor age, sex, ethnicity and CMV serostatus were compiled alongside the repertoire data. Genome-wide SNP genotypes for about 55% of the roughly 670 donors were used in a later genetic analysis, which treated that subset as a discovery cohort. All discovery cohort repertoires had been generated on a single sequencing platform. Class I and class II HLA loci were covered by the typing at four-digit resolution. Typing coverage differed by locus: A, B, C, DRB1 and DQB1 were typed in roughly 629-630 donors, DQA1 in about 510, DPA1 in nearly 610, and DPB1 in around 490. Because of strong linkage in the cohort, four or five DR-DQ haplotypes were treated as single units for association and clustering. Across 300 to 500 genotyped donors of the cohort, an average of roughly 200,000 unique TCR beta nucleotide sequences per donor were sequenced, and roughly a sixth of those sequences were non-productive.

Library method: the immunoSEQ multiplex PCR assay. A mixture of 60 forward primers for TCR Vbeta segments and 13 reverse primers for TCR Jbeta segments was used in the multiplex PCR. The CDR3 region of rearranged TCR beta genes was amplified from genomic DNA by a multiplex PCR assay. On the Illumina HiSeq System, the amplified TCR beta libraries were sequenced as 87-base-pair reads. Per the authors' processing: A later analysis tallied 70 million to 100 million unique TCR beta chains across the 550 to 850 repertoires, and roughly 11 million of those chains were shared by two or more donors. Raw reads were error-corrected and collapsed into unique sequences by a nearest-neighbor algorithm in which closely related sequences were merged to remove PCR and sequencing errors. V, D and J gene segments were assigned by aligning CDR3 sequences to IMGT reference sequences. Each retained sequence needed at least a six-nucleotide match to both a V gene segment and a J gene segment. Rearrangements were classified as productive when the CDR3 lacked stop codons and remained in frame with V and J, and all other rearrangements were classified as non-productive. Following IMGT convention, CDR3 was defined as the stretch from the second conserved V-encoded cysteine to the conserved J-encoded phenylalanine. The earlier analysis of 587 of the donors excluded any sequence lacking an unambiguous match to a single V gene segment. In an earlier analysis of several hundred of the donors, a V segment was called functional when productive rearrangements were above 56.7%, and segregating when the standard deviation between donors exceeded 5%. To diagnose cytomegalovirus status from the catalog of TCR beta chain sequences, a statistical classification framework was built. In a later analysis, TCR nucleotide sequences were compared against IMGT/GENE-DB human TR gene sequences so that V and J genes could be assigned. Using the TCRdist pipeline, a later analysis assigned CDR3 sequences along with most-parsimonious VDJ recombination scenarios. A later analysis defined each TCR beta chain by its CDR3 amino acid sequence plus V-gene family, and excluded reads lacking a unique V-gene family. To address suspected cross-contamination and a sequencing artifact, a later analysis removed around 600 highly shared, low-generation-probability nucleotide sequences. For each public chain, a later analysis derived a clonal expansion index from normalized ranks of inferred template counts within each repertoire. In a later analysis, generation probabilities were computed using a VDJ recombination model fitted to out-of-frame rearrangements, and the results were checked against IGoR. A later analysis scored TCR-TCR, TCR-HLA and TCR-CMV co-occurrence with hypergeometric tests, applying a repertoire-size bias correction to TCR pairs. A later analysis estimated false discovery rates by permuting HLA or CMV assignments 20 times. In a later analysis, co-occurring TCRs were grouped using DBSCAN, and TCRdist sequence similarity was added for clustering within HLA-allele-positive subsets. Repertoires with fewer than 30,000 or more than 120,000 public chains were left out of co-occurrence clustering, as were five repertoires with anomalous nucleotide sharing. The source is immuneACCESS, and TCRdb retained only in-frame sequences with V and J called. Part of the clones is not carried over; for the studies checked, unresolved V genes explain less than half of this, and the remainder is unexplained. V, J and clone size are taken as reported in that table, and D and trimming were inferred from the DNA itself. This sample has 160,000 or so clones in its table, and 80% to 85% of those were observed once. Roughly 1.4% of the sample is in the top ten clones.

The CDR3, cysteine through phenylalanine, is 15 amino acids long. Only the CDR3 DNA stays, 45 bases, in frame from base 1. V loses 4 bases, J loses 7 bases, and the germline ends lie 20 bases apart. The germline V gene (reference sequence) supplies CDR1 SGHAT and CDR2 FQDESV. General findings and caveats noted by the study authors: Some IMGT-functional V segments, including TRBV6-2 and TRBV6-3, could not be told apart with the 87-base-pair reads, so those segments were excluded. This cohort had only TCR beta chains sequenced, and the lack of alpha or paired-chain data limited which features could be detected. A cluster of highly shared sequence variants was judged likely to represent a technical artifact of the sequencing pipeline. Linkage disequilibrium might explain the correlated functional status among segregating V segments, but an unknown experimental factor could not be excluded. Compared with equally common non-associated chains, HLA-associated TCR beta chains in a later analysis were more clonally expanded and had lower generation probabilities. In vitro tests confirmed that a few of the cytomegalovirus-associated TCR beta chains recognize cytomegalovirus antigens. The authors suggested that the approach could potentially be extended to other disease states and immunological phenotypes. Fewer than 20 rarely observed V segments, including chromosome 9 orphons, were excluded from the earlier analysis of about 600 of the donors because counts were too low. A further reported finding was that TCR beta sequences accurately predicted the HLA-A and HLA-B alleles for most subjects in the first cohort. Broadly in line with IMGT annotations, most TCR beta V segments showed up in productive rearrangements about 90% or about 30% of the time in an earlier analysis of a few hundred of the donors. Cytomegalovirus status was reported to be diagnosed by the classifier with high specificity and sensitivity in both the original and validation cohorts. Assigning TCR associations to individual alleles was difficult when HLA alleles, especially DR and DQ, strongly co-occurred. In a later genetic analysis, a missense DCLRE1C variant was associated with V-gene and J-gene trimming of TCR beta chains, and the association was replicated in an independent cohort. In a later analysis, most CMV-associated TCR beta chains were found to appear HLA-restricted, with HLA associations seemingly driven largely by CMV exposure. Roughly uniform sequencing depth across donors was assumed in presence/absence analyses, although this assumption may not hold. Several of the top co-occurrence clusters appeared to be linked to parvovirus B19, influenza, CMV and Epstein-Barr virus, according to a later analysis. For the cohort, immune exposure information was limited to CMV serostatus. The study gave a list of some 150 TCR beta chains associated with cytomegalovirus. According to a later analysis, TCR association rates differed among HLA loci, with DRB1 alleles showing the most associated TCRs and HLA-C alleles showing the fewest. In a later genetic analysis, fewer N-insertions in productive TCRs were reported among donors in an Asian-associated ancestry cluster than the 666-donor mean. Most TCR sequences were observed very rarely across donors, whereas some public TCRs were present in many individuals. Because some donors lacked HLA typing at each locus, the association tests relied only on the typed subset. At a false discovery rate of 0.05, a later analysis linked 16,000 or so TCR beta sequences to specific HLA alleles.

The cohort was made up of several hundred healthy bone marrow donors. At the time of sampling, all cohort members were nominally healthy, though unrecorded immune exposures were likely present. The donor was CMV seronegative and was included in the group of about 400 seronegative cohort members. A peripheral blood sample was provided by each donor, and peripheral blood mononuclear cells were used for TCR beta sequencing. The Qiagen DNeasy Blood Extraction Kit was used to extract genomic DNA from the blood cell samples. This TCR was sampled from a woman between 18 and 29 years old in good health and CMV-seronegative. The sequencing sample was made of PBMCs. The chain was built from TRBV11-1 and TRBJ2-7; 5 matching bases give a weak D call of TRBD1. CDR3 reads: CASSSGQGTLREQYF. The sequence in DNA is TGTGCCAGCAGCTCCGGCCAGGGTACTTTGAGGGAGCAGTACTTC.